This is a list of T cell receptor beta chains from one sample in a study of T cell clones after liver transplantation. Some clones are missing from TCRdb's copy, which holds only in-frame ones; the method was immunoSEQ multiplex PCR. The table has 90,000 to 120,000 clones, 75% to 90% seen once. The starting material was CD4+ T cells from blood, obtained before liver transplant. The source of these receptors is a human donor who received a liver transplant. CDR3s include the opening cysteine and the closing phenylalanine or tryptophan. A D gene is named only where the DNA matches it firmly. Expanded clones get a size class; other rows say once, few or many, or leave the size out.

NA TRBJ1-1 TRBV4-3 NA TGCGCCAGCAGCCTAAAAAACGGACACACTGAAGCTTTCTTT CASSLKNGHTEAFF
TRBD2 TRBJ2-7 TRBV5-1 NA TGCGCCAGCAGCCGACTAGCGGGAGGTGGCTACGAGCAGTACTTC CASSRLAGGGYEQYF
NA TRBJ1-1 TRBV10-3 NA TGTGCCATCAGTGAGTCGGCGGATTTGAACACTGAAGCTTTCTTT CAISESADLNTEAFF
TRBD1 TRBJ2-3 TRBV6-5 NA TGTGCCAGCAGTTACACTTCGGGGACAGGGGCAGATACGCAGTATTTT CASSYTSGTGADTQYF
TRBD1 TRBJ2-7 TRBV5-1 NA TGCGCCAGCAGCTTGCGGGACAGCTCATCCTACGAGCAGTACTTC CASSLRDSSSYEQYF
NA TRBJ2-1 TRBV19 NA TGTGCCAGTAGTCCTCGGGGATCCCCTCAGTTCTTC CASSPRGSPQFF
TRBD2 TRBJ2-7 TRBV6-1 NA TGTGCCAGCAGTGTAGCGGGGGCCCTCTCCTACGAGCAGTACTTC CASSVAGALSYEQYF
NA TRBJ1-2 TRBV18 NA TGTGCCAGCTCACCACCTCCCCCCTCAGGGGACTATGGCTACACCTTC CASSPPPPSGDYGYTF
NA TRBJ1-5 TRBV7-8 NA TGTGCCAGCAGCTTAGCGGGGCAGATTAGCAATCAGCCCCAGCATTTT CASSLAGQISNQPQHF
NA TRBJ2-7 TRBV2 NA TGTGCCAGCAGTCTAGACAGCCCAACATGGTACTTC CASSLDSPTWYF
NA TRBJ2-3 TRBV6-5 NA TGTGCCAGCAGTTCCTCCGCGACAGCCGGAGATACGCAGTATTTT CASSSSATAGDTQYF
TRBD1 TRBJ1-1 TRBV7-9 NA TGTGCCAGCAGCCCCCGGACAGGGGTGAACACTGAAGCTTTCTTT CASSPRTGVNTEAFF
NA TRBJ2-7 TRBV10-1 NA TGCGCCAGCAGTGAGCCCCAGCGGGAGCAGTACTTC CASSEPQREQYF
TRBD1 TRBJ2-7 TRBV5-6 once TGTGCCAGCAGCGCAAAACCGGGACAGGGATTCTACGAGCAGTACTTC CASSAKPGQGFYEQYF
TRBD1 TRBJ1-6 TRBV5-4 NA TGTGCCAGCAGCAACAGGGGAGGCAATTCACCCCTCCACTTT CASSNRGGNSPLHF
NA TRBJ1-1 TRBV13 NA TGTGCCAGCAGCTTAGATGGGCCCGGTGGGGCAAGATTT CASSLDGPGGARF
NA TRBJ2-2 TRBV18 NA TGTGCCAGCTCAGCCGGGACCCCGTCCGGGGAGCTGTTTTTT CASSAGTPSGELFF
TRBD2 TRBJ2-7 TRBV10-3 once TGTGCCATCAGTCCCGGGACTAGCGGCCCAACCTACGAGCAGTACTTC CAISPGTSGPTYEQYF
NA TRBJ1-4 TRBV28 NA TGTGCCACGGAACGGGAGGGTCCGAGGCCTGAAAAACTGTTTTTT CATEREGPRPEKLFF
NA TRBJ1-6 TRBV18 NA TGTGCCAGCTCACCACCAGCAAGGGGCAGCCCCTTTTCACCCCTCCACTTT CASSPPARGSPFSPLHF
TRBD1 TRBJ2-3 TRBV27 NA TGTGCCAGCAGCTCAGTCCGGGACAGCCCCTATACGCAGTATTTT CASSSVRDSPYTQYF
NA TRBJ2-7 TRBV19 few TGTGCCACCCACGACGGGGGCATTTCCTACGAGCAGTACTTC CATHDGGISYEQYF
NA TRBJ1-4 TRBV21-1 NA TGTGCCAGCAGCGAGGGGGGGCAGAACAATGAAAAACTGTTTTTT CASSEGGQNNEKLFF
TRBD2 TRBJ2-6 TRBV27 NA TGTGCCAGCAGTCTCTGGGGGGGTGCGAGTCACCTCGCCTCCTCTGGGGCCAACGTCCTGACTTTC CASSLWGGASHLASSGANVLTF
NA TRBJ1-1 TRBV5-1 NA TGCGCCAGCAGCTTCTCATTCGAGGGGAACACTGAAGCTTTCTTT CASSFSFEGNTEAFF
NA TRBJ2-6 TRBV27 once TGTGCCAGCAGGTGGGGCGGCTCTGGGGCCAACGTCCTGACTTTC CASRWGGSGANVLTF